The sequence of this TCR beta chain was determined in a study of shared clonotypes between healthy human individuals. Study observations and caveats: Estimated richness values were generally larger in naive subsets than in memory subsets.

With respect to this clone: Its antigen is not known. Other nucleotide sequences in the sample specify the same CDR3.

Everyone who donated was a Caucasian adult who lived in Nashville, Tennessee. The germline CDR1 and CDR2 sequences are MDHEN and SYDVKM. Trimming took off 4 bases at V and 4 bases at J, with 8 bases between the two ends. The CDR3 has 12 amino acids. Genomic DNA of each subset was evenly split across several immunoSEQ plates. Replicate sorted-subset PCRs were loaded with approximately 200 ng DNA, approximately 31,000 T cell genomes. Profiled with immunoSEQ multiplex PCR; TCRdb holds only in-frame clones, not every one. Here the sample spans roughly 1,500,000 clones, 95% to 99% being singletons. This rearrangement joins TRBV28 to TRBJ2-7; D is perhaps TRBD1 (5 bases). The source of this sequence is a man aged 25 to 40 in good health. Sequencing was performed on naive CD4+ T cells sorted from blood. Subset in this sample: CD45RA+ positively selected. The CDR3 loop is CASSSPGYEQYF. The DNA for the CDR3 is TGTGCCAGCAGTTCTCCAGGGTACGAGCAGTACTTC. Using reference TRBV28 and TRBJ2-7 for the parts outside the CDR3, the full variable domain is DVKVTQSSRYLVKRTGEKVFLECVQDMDHENMFWYRQDPGLGLRLIYFSYDVKMKEKGDIPEGYSVSREKKERFSLILESASTNQTSMYLCASSSPGYEQYFGPGTRLTVT.